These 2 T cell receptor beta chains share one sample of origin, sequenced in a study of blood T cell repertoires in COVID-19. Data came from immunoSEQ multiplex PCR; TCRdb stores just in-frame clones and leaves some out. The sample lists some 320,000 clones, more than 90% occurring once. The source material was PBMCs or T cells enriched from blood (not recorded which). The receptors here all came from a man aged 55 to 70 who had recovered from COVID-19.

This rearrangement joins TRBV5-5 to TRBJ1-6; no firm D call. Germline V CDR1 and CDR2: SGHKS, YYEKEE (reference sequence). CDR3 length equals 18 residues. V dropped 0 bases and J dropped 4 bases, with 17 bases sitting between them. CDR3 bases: TGTGCCAGCAGCTTGGAAGTTCTCGGGTCCCGATATAATTCACCCCTCCACTTT. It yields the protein CASSLEVLGSRYNSPLHF.

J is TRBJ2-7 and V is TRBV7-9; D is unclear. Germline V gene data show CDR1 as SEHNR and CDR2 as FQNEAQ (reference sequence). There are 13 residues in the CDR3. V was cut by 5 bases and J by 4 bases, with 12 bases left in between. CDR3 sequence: CASSPSGVYEQYF. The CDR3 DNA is TGTGCCAGCAGCCCCTCCGGAGTATACGAGCAGTACTTC. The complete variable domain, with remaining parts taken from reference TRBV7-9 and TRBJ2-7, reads DTGVSQNPRHKITKRGQNVTFRCDPISEHNRLYWYRQTLGQGPEFLTYFQNEAQLEKSRLLSDRFSAERPKGSFSTLEIQRTEQGDSAMYLCASSPSGVYEQYFGPGTRLTVT.